This TCR beta chain was identified in a study of T cells in localized non-small cell lung cancer. General study findings and limits: Uninvolved adjacent lung, not tumor, had the highest T cell clonality.

Repertoires were generated with immunoSEQ multiplex PCR, while TCRdb's copy carries only in-frame clones and drops some. The data show 20,000 to 25,000 clones, around nine tenths seen once. This clone was counted a single time. What it binds is not known. CDR1 is LNHDA and CDR2 is SQIVND in the germline V gene (reference sequence). This CDR3 has 15 residues. V was pared by 7 bases and J by 4 bases, with 9 bases of the junction left unmatched. Sequencing used peripheral blood, obtained before any cancer treatment. This chain uses TRBV19 with TRBJ2-1, with 8 nucleotides matching TRBD1. This receptor was identified in a male donor aged 60 or older with stage I squamous cell lung carcinoma. The CDR3 nucleotides are TGTGCCAGTAAGGGAGGCGGGACAGGATACAATGAGCAGTTCTTC. This sequence encodes CASKGGGTGYNEQFF.